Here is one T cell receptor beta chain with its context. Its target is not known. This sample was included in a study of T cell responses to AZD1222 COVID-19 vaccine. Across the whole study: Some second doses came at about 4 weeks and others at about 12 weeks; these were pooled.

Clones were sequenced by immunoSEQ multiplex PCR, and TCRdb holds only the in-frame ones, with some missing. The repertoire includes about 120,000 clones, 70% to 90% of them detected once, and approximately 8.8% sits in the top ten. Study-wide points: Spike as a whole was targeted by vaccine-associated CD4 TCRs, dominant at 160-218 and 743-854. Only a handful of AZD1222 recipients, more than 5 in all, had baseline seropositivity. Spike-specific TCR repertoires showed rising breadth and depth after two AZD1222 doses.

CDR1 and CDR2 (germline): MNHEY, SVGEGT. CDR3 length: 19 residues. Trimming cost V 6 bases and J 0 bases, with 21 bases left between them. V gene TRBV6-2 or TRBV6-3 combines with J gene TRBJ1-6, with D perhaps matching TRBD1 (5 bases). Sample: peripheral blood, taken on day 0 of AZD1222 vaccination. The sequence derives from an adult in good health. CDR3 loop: CASSSLWDGGISYNSPLHF. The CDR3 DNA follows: TGTGCCAGCAGCTCTTTGTGGGACGGTGGTATCTCCTATAATTCACCCCTCCACTTT.